This passage covers 23 T cell receptor beta chains from one sample sequenced in a study of blood T cell repertoires in COVID-19. Some clones are missing from TCRdb's copy, which holds only in-frame ones; the method was immunoSEQ multiplex PCR. The table has 150,000 or so clones, approximately 82% seen once; the top ten hold approximately 22%. Sequencing used peripheral blood. The receptor source for this set is a woman over 75 with acute or convalescent COVID-19.

The chain has TRBV7-2 and TRBJ2-5; perhaps TRBD2 as D (6 bases). Germline CDR1 reads SGHTA; CDR2 reads FQGNSA. V lost 3 bases to trimming and J lost 5 bases, with 13 bases between them. The CDR3 consists of 14 residues. The chain's CDR3 is CASSFSGSGETQYF. DNA for the CDR3: TGTGCCAGCAGCTTTTCCGGGAGTGGGGAGACCCAGTACTTC.

This chain uses TRBV3-1 (or the pseudogene TRBV3-2) with TRBJ1-6; TRBD1 aligns across 7 bases. The CDR3 extends over 16 amino acids. V was pared by 6 bases and J by 0 bases, with 5 bases of the junction left unmatched. Germline V gives CDR1 LGHDT, CDR2 YNNKEL (reference sequence). This CDR3 is CASRTGTSSYNSPLHF. CDR3 nucleotides: TGTGCCAGCAGGACAGGGACGAGCTCCTATAATTCACCCCTCCACTTT.

The DNA of the CDR3 is TGTGCCAGCAGCGGACCGGGAGGATTGGGAAACACCATATATTTT. It is translated as CASSGPGGLGNTIYF. The chain uses TRBV9 and TRBJ1-3; D not resolved. V was cut by 3 bases and J by 4 bases, with 14 bases left in between. CDR1 SGDLS and CDR2 YYNGEE come from the germline V gene. The CDR3 has 15 amino acids.

The chain combines TRBV18 with TRBJ2-7; TRBD1 agrees at 8 bases. Trimming cost V 5 bases and J 3 bases; bases outside gene matches: 12. Germline V gene sequence: CDR1 KGHSH, CDR2 LQKENI. This CDR3 comprises 16 residues. The CDR3 nucleotides are TGTGCCAGCTCATCGGGACAGGCAGAGGGGCACTACGAGCAGTACTTC. Its translation is CASSSGQAEGHYEQYF.

The rearrangement joins TRBV5-4 to TRBJ2-3; TRBD2 agrees at 12 bases. Germline lookup yields CDR1 SGHNT and CDR2 YYREEE (reference sequence). The V segment lost 2 bases and the J segment 0 bases; nucleotides outside the gene matches: 1. The CDR3 extends over 16 amino acids. The CDR3 DNA reads TGTGCCAGCAGCTTCGGACTAGCGGGGAGCACAGATACGCAGTATTTT. Residues: CASSFGLAGSTDTQYF. The whole variable domain, remainder taken from reference TRBV5-4 and TRBJ2-3, is ETGVTQSPTHLIKTRGQQVTLRCSSQSGHNTVSWYQQALGQGPQFIFQYYREEENGRGNFPPRFSGLQFPNYSSELNVNALELDDSALYLCASSFGLAGSTDTQYFGPGTRLTVL.

The chain couples TRBV9 to TRBJ2-2, with D unclear. In germline, CDR1 is SGDLS, CDR2 YYNGEE. V was trimmed by 0 bases and J by 6 bases, leaving 6 bases between them. The CDR3 consists of 13 residues. In DNA, the CDR3 is TGTGCCAGCAGCGTAGGCAGGTCCGGGGAGCTGTTTTTT. Translation gives CASSVGRSGELFF. Complete variable domain (other parts from reference TRBV9 and TRBJ2-2): DSGVTQTPKHLITATGQRVTLRCSPRSGDLSVYWYQQSLDQGLQFLIQYYNGEERAKGNILERFSAQQFPDLHSELNLSSLELGDSALYFCASSVGRSGELFFGEGSRLTVL.

The gene calls are TRBV11-2 and TRBJ1-2, with D possibly TRBD1 on 5 matching bases. Deletions cut 3 bases from V and 2 bases from J, with 13 bases between. The length of the CDR3 is 15 residues. Germline V gene lookup returns CDR1 SGHAT and CDR2 FQNNGV. Here the CDR3 reads CASSLGGYGNYGYTF. The CDR3, as DNA: TGTGCCAGCAGCTTGGGGGGATACGGCAACTATGGCTACACCTTC. The whole variable domain, filled in from reference TRBV11-2 and TRBJ1-2, reads EAGVAQSPRYKIIEKRQSVAFWCNPISGHATLYWYQQILGQGPKLLIQFQNNGVVDDSQLPKDRFSAERLKGVDSTLKIQPAKLEDSAVYLCASSLGGYGNYGYTFGSGTRLTVV.

The chain links TRBV29-1 to TRBJ1-2; TRBD1 matches 10 bases. Germline lookup yields CDR1 SQVTM and CDR2 ANQGSEA. The CDR3 sequence is 13 residues long. V shed 6 bases and J 4 bases; nucleotides not matched to a gene: 5. CDR3 protein: CSVSRDRGYGYTF. DNA for the CDR3: TGCAGCGTAAGCCGGGACAGGGGCTATGGCTACACCTTC.

The genes are TRBV30 and TRBJ1-2; D unclear. From germline, CDR1 is GTSNPN and CDR2 SVGIG (reference sequence). V lost 0 bases to trimming and J lost 7 bases, with 12 bases between them. CDR3 length: 13 amino acids. CDR3 sequence: CAWSVTGFSGYTF. CDR3 bases: TGTGCCTGGAGTGTAACCGGGTTCTCTGGCTACACCTTC.

This clone has only one observation. A junction boundary mismatches the germline segment, possibly from a read error. The same CDR3 also results from other DNA sequences found in this sample. The V call is TRBV10-1, the J call TRBJ1-3; 7 bases map to TRBD1. CDR3 length: 14 amino acids. CDR1 is WNHNN, CDR2 SYGVQD, per germline (reference sequence). The CDR3 nucleotides are TGCGCCAGCAGCAGGGACAGACCTGGAAATACCATATATTTT. Amino acid sequence: CASSRDRPGNTIYF.

J is TRBJ1-2 and V is TRBV5-4; TRBD1 agrees at 7 bases. Germline CDR1 SGHNT, CDR2 YYREEE (reference sequence). The CDR3 is made up of 15 amino acids. Losses at the gene ends were 5 bases for V and 4 bases for J; bases not matched to a gene: 11. CDR3 region: CASSIIGQDFYGYTF. Here the CDR3 DNA reads TGTGCCAGCAGTATAATAGGACAGGATTTCTATGGCTACACCTTC.

The V call is TRBV27, the J call TRBJ1-1; the match to TRBD1 covers 7 bases. Trimming cost V 6 bases and J 6 bases; bases outside gene matches: 4. This CDR3 contains 12 residues. Per germline, CDR1 MNHEY and CDR2 SMNVEV (reference sequence). CDR3 nucleotides: TGTGCCAGCAGCCCAGGGGGTGCTGAAGCTTTCTTT. It translates to CASSPGGAEAFF.

The rearrangement joins TRBV2 to TRBJ2-3, with TRBD2 matching 13 bases. The CDR3 has 14 residues. Germline V gene lookup returns CDR1 SNHLY and CDR2 FYNNEI. V lost 6 bases and J lost 6; bases outside the gene matches: 3. This chain's CDR3 is CASSRTSGSDTQYF. CDR3 nucleotide sequence: TGTGCCAGCAGCCGGACTAGCGGGAGTGATACGCAGTATTTT.

About this clone itself: The same CDR3 arises from other DNA sequences in this sample as well. The gene calls are TRBV2 and TRBJ1-5; the D gene is possibly TRBD1 (6 bases). The CDR3 is made up of 14 amino acids. V lost 6 bases, J lost 4 bases, and 13 bases lay in between. Germline CDR1 reads SNHLY; CDR2 reads FYNNEI. The CDR3 DNA is TGTGCCAGCAGCGAGGACAGAGGAAATCAGCCCCAGCATTTT. Protein: CASSEDRGNQPQHF.

About this clone itself: This sample includes further DNA sequences coding for the same CDR3. The chain employs TRBV11-2 and TRBJ2-3; D perhaps matches TRBD2 (6 bases). This CDR3 has 14 amino acids. The germline CDR1 and CDR2 sequences are SGHAT and FQNNGV. With 3 bases removed from V and 0 bases from J, the gap between germline ends came to 7 bases. This CDR3 is CASSFSGSTDTQYF. In DNA form, the CDR3 reads TGTGCCAGCAGCTTTAGCGGCAGCACAGATACGCAGTATTTT.

The gene calls are TRBV7-9 and TRBJ1-1; a weak D match, TRBD1 (5 bases). This CDR3 has 14 residues. Germline V gives CDR1 SEHNR, CDR2 FQNEAQ (reference sequence). V gave up 3 bases and J gave up 1 base, with 9 bases separating them. CDR3 region: CASSFGGENTEAFF. CDR3 DNA sequence: TGTGCCAGCAGCTTCGGGGGAGAGAACACTGAAGCTTTCTTT.

V gene TRBV11-2 combines with J gene TRBJ2-3; the D gene is possibly TRBD1 (6 bases). In germline, CDR1 is SGHAT, CDR2 FQNNGV. This CDR3 is built from 16 residues. V was shortened by 1 base and J by 1 base, with 12 bases between the two germline ends. CDR3 sequence: CASSLGQAARTDTQYF. The CDR3 DNA sequence: TGTGCCAGCAGCTTAGGACAGGCCGCTCGCACAGATACGCAGTATTTT.

This clone was counted between two and nine times. The rearrangement joins TRBV6-2 or TRBV6-3 to TRBJ1-2; D is unresolved. V was trimmed by 0 bases and J by 0 bases, leaving 14 bases between them. Germline V CDR1 and CDR2: MNHEY, SVGEGT. The CDR3 has 17 amino acids. The CDR3 region has the DNA TGTGCCAGCAGTTACTCGAGGTCTACTAACACTAACTATGGCTACACCTTC. It encodes CASSYSRSTNTNYGYTF.

This clone appeared once. The chain employs TRBV15 and TRBJ1-5; weak D call: TRBD1 (5 bases). Germline loops: CDR1 LNHNV, CDR2 YYDKDF (reference sequence). Trimming left V 0 bases short and J 7 bases short, with 13 bases between. The CDR3 loop spans 15 amino acids. The CDR3 region has the DNA TGTGCCACCAGCAGAGATCAGGCGGGGCGGCAGCCCCAGCATTTT. Its translation: CATSRDQAGRQPQHF.

This clone turned up a few times. V is TRBV7-9 and J is TRBJ1-4, with TRBD1 matching 7 bases. From germline, CDR1 is SEHNR and CDR2 FQNEAQ (reference sequence). This CDR3 has 15 amino acids. Unmatched junction bases numbered 2, after V lost 0 bases and J lost 4 bases. This CDR3 is CASSLAAGGNEKLFF. CDR3 bases: TGTGCCAGCAGCTTAGCGGCAGGGGGTAATGAAAAACTGTTTTTT.

V and J are TRBV6-5 and TRBJ1-1; 9 bases are shared with TRBD1. V trimming: 6 bases; J trimming: 1 base; junction bases outside the gene matches: 6. The CDR3 loop spans 15 amino acids. Germline V gene data show CDR1 as MNHEY and CDR2 as SVGAGI. The chain's CDR3 is CASRGTGLGNTEAFF. In nucleotides, the CDR3 is TGTGCCAGCAGGGGGACAGGGTTGGGGAACACTGAAGCTTTCTTT.

V gene TRBV12-3 or TRBV12-4 combines with J gene TRBJ2-3; D uncertain. CDR3 size: 11 residues. V lost 1 base, J lost 11 bases, and 7 bases lay in between. CDR3 bases: TGTGCCAGCAGTTTAGACTCCCAGCAGTATTTT. Protein sequence: CASSLDSQQYF.

This chain uses TRBV5-1 with TRBJ2-2; weak D call: TRBD2 (5 bases). The CDR3 spans 15 residues. Germline CDR1 is SGHRS and CDR2 is YFSETQ. Trimming shortened V by 1 base and J by 4 bases, and 11 bases separated the two germline ends. CDR3 sequence: CASSLTGISTGELFF. DNA for the CDR3: TGCGCCAGCAGCTTGACGGGAATTAGCACCGGGGAGCTGTTTTTT.